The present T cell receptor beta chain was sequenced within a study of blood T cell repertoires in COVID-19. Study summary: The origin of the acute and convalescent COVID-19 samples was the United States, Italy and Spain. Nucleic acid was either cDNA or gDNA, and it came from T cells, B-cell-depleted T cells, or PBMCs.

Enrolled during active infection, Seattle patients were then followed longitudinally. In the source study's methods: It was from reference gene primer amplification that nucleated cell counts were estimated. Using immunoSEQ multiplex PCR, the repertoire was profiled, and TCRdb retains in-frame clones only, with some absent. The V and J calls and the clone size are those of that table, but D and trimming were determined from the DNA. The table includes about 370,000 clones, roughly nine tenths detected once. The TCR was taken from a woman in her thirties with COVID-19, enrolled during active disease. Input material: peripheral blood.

CDR3 loop: CASSQEIGGAKETQYF. The DNA for the CDR3 is TGCGCCAGCAGCCAAGAGATCGGGGGGGCGAAAGAGACCCAGTACTTC. V and J are TRBV4-1 and TRBJ2-5; 8 bases fit TRBD2. There are 16 residues in the CDR3. J was trimmed by 3 bases and V by 0 bases; bases with no gene match: 6. The germline V gene has CDR1 MGHRA and CDR2 YSYEKL.